This passage covers 32 T cell receptor beta chains from one sample sequenced in a study of beta chain features in type 1 diabetes. General study results and limits: Among patients with Type 1 diabetes, TCRB CDR3s were moderately but significantly shorter in every one of the four CD4+ subsets.

These receptors' targets are unknown. All of the isolated RNA was reverse transcribed, so expressed TCRB transcripts were sequenced. Sequencing was performed with immunoSEQ multiplex PCR; in TCRdb, only in-frame clones are kept and a portion is missing. The sample contains 20,000 to 30,000 clones, around 69% of which appear only once. Sample: Tregs from blood. The source is a man younger than 35 with type 1 diabetes.

The J gene is TRBJ2-7, the V gene TRBV25-1; 8 positions agree with TRBD2. CDR3 length: 16 amino acids. V lost 1 base and J lost 2; bases outside the gene matches: 7. CDR1 and CDR2 from the germline V gene are MGHDK and SYGVNS. The CDR3 coding sequence is TGTGCCAGCAGTGAATTTTACGGGAGGGGTACCTACGAGCAGTACTTC. This encodes CASSEFYGRGTYEQYF.

This clone was seen just once. The genes are TRBV18 and TRBJ2-5; 7 bases match TRBD1. V shed 5 bases and J 5 bases; nucleotides not matched to a gene: 11. Looked up from germline, CDR1 is KGHSH and CDR2 is LQKENI. This CDR3 is built from 15 residues. The CDR3, as DNA: TGTGCCAGCTCATCCCGGGACAGAACTTATGAGACCCAGTACTTC. Translation gives CASSSRDRTYETQYF.

The chain combines TRBV11-2 with TRBJ2-1; 8 bases line up with TRBD2. Germline CDR1 is SGHAT and CDR2 is FQNNGV. The CDR3 is made up of 16 amino acids. Trimming cost V 1 base and J 9 bases; bases outside gene matches: 11. The CDR3: CASSLGAGVGRIEQFF. DNA of the CDR3: TGTGCCAGCAGCTTAGGAGCGGGAGTAGGGAGGATTGAGCAGTTCTTC.

This clone has only one observation. The chain links TRBV27 to TRBJ1-6; D might be TRBD1 (5 bases). The length of the CDR3 is 16 residues. Germline CDR1 and CDR2: MNHEY and SMNVEV (reference sequence). Trimming took 6 bases from V and 4 from J, leaving 16 bases between them. The CDR3 protein is CASRDTRTGYNSPLHF. CDR3 DNA: TGTGCCAGCAGGGACACTCGGACGGGTTATAATTCACCCCTCCACTTT.

This rearrangement joins TRBV5-1 to TRBJ2-3; D uncertain. Per the germline V gene, CDR1 is SGHRS and CDR2 is YFSETQ. The V end lost 1 base, the J end lost 5 bases, and 8 bases lay between the germline ends. CDR3 length: 13 amino acids. In DNA, the CDR3 is TGCGCCAGCAGCTTGAGCCCGCAAGATACGCAGTATTTT. It codes for CASSLSPQDTQYF.

This chain connects TRBV7-9 to TRBJ1-1; D uncertain. Germline V CDR1 and CDR2: SEHNR, FQNEAQ (reference sequence). The CDR3 runs 17 residues. Trimming stripped 5 bases from V and 4 bases from J, with 23 bases between. The CDR3 sequence is CASSPAEGTARATEAFF. The DNA for the CDR3 is TGTGCCAGCAGCCCGGCAGAGGGAACAGCACGGGCCACTGAAGCTTTCTTT.

V and J are TRBV18 and TRBJ1-4; the D is unclear. The ends were cut back, 1 base at V and 6 bases at J, with 15 bases in the middle. The CDR3 runs to 16 residues. Germline CDR1 is KGHSH and CDR2 is LQKENI. CDR3 nucleotide sequence: TGTGCCAGCTCACCACGGAAGTACTGGAGGGATGAAAAACTGTTTTTT. This sequence encodes CASSPRKYWRDEKLFF.

V gene TRBV7-2 combines with J gene TRBJ2-7; 9 bases map to TRBD1. Germline CDR1 and CDR2: SGHTA and FQGNSA. This CDR3 is built from 15 residues. V shed 5 bases, J shed 2 bases, and the junction held 7 bases outside the gene matches. CDR3 protein: CASSATGGGTYEQYF. CDR3 bases: TGTGCCAGCAGCGCGACAGGGGGGGGAACCTACGAGCAGTACTTC.

The rearrangement uses TRBV28 and TRBJ1-5; 8 bases align to TRBD1. Germline V gene lookup returns CDR1 MDHEN and CDR2 SYDVKM. The CDR3 is made up of 15 amino acids. Germline trimming cut 2 bases from V and 6 bases from J; bases unmatched to any gene: 6. The DNA of the CDR3 is TGTGCCAGCAGTTTAGGGACAGGATATCGTCAGCCCCAGCATTTT. Translated: CASSLGTGYRQPQHF.

The chain joins TRBV6-5 to TRBJ1-6; no definite D call. Trimming took 7 bases from V and 7 from J, leaving 17 bases between them. Germline CDR1 MNHEY, CDR2 SVGAGI. This CDR3 has 15 amino acids. The CDR3: CASTEGGSRNSPLHF. The CDR3 nucleotides read TGTGCCAGCACCGAGGGCGGGTCGAGGAATTCACCCCTCCACTTT.

The chain carries TRBV7-9 and TRBJ2-7; possible D gene TRBD1, 5 bases. Trimming took off 4 bases at V and 0 bases at J, with 10 bases between the two ends. Per the germline V gene, CDR1 is SEHNR and CDR2 is FQNEAQ (reference sequence). The CDR3 covers 14 residues. The CDR3 protein is CASSSTTVSYEQYF. The DNA of the CDR3 is TGTGCCAGCAGCTCTACGACAGTCTCCTACGAGCAGTACTTC. The whole variable domain, remainder taken from reference TRBV7-9 and TRBJ2-7, is DTGVSQNPRHKITKRGQNVTFRCDPISEHNRLYWYRQTLGQGPEFLTYFQNEAQLEKSRLLSDRFSAERPKGSFSTLEIQRTEQGDSAMYLCASSSTTVSYEQYFGPGTRLTVT.

CDR3 sequence (DNA): TGCGCCAGCAGCCCTAGCGGGAGTTTAGAAGAGACCCAGTACTTC. Translated, it gives CASSPSGSLEETQYF. The genes are TRBV5-1 and TRBJ2-5; the match to TRBD2 covers 10 bases. V trimming: 4 bases; J trimming: 3 bases; junction bases outside the gene matches: 6. The CDR3 contains 15 residues. Germline V gene data show CDR1 as SGHRS and CDR2 as YFSETQ.

This clone occurred a few times. The rearrangement uses TRBV6-1 and TRBJ2-7, with D possibly being TRBD2 (6 bases). The CDR3 contains 14 residues. Trimming shortened V by 10 bases and J by 4 bases, and 20 bases separated the two germline ends. Germline V lookup: CDR1 MNHNS, CDR2 SASEGT. CDR3 nucleotide sequence: TGTGCCACACGGCCGGGGGTTGCGGGGTACGAGCAGTACTTC. This encodes CATRPGVAGYEQYF.

The chain carries TRBV7-2 and TRBJ2-3, with a weak D call TRBD1 (5 bases). Trimming pared 6 bases from V and 2 bases from J, leaving 9 bases between. The CDR3 has 13 residues. Looked up from germline, CDR1 is SGHTA and CDR2 is FQGNSA. CDR3 protein: CASSEQVTDTQYF. The CDR3 DNA reads TGTGCCAGCAGTGAACAGGTCACAGATACGCAGTATTTT.

The V call is TRBV11-2, the J call TRBJ2-3, with 10 nucleotides matching TRBD2. The CDR3 runs 17 residues. CDR1 is SGHAT and CDR2 is FQNNGV in the germline V gene. J gave up 5 bases and V 4 bases, and 12 bases lay outside the gene matches. CDR3 sequence: CASSSALLAGKVDTQYF. Here the CDR3 DNA reads TGTGCCAGCAGCTCTGCTCTACTAGCGGGAAAGGTAGATACGCAGTATTTT.

J is TRBJ2-5 and V is TRBV30, with a possible D match to TRBD1 (6 bases). Germline lookup yields CDR1 GTSNPN and CDR2 SVGIG (reference sequence). CDR3 size: 14 residues. The ends were cut back, 5 bases at V and 2 bases at J, with 15 bases in the middle. CDR3 protein: CAWSGPGQQETQYF. CDR3 nucleotide sequence: TGTGCCTGGTCGGGCCCGGGACAACAAGAGACCCAGTACTTC.

The CDR3 DNA reads TGTGCCAGCAGGCCGGGACAGATGAACACTGAAGCTTTCTTT. It is translated as CASRPGQMNTEAFF. The chain is built from TRBV6-5 and TRBJ1-1; 7 nucleotides agree with TRBD1. Trimming cost V 6 bases and J 0 bases; bases outside gene matches: 4. The CDR3 is 14 residues long. Germline V lookup: CDR1 MNHEY, CDR2 SVGAGI.

This clone has a handful of counts. The rearrangement links TRBV6-5 to TRBJ1-2; TRBD1 is a possible D gene (6 bases). V was trimmed by 4 bases and J by 1 base, leaving 16 bases between them. Germline CDR1 MNHEY, CDR2 SVGAGI. CDR3 length equals 16 residues. This chain's CDR3 is CASSLIQGSLNYGYTF. The CDR3 DNA sequence: TGTGCCAGCAGTTTGATACAGGGAAGTCTTAACTATGGCTACACCTTC.

This chain uses TRBV18 with TRBJ1-6, with a possible D match to TRBD1 (5 bases). The CDR3 runs 16 residues. With 3 bases removed from V and 8 bases from J, the gap between germline ends came to 17 bases. Germline values: CDR1 KGHSH, CDR2 LQKENI. Here the CDR3 reads CASSPLPKGIYSPLHF. DNA for the CDR3: TGTGCCAGCTCACCCCTACCTAAGGGGATATATTCACCCCTCCACTTT.

CDR3 region: CAISPGTRNAGDTQYF. In nucleotides, the CDR3 is TGTGCCATCAGTCCCGGGACTAGGAATGCGGGAGATACGCAGTATTTT. The rearrangement links TRBV10-3 to TRBJ2-3; TRBD2 aligns across 8 bases. Per the germline V gene, CDR1 is ENHRY and CDR2 is SYGVKD. The CDR3 contains 16 residues. Unmatched junction bases numbered 12, after V lost 5 bases and J lost 5 bases.

This chain uses TRBV2 with TRBJ2-5; 12 positions match TRBD2. The germline gives CDR1 SNHLY, CDR2 FYNNEI. The CDR3 spans 16 residues. With V trimmed by 4 bases and J by 2 bases, 5 bases remained unmatched. Here the CDR3 DNA reads TGTGCCAGCAGTGTCGGGCTAGCGGGGGGGCAAGAGACCCAGTACTTC. It yields the protein CASSVGLAGGQETQYF.

The rearrangement joins TRBV27 to TRBJ2-7, with a tentative D call TRBD2 (6 bases). Germline CDR1 and CDR2: MNHEY and SMNVEV (reference sequence). This CDR3 contains 16 residues. Trimming removed 5 bases from V and 6 bases from J, with 23 bases in between. The CDR3 here is CASSQALGGGTPEQYF. Written as DNA, the CDR3 is TGTGCCAGCAGTCAGGCGTTGGGTGGGGGGACGCCCGAGCAGTACTTC.

V gene TRBV7-9 combines with J gene TRBJ1-2; D unresolved. Trimming removed 1 base from V and 6 bases from J, with 15 bases in between. CDR1 and CDR2 (germline): SEHNR, FQNEAQ (reference sequence). The CDR3 totals 15 residues. CDR3 nucleotide sequence: TGTGCCAGCAGCTTAGACATGGAAATTGAGGATGGCTACACCTTC. The encoded protein is CASSLDMEIEDGYTF.

The chain combines TRBV28 with TRBJ2-1; 8 bases map to TRBD2. J gave up 6 bases and V 6 bases, and 13 bases lay outside the gene matches. This CDR3 comprises 16 residues. CDR1 MDHEN and CDR2 SYDVKM come from the germline V gene. The DNA for the CDR3 is TGTGCCAGCAGCTCCCCCAGGAGCGGGAGCCCCAATGAGCAGTTCTTC. Translation: CASSSPRSGSPNEQFF.

V is TRBV7-2 and J is TRBJ2-1; D remains unclear. With 5 bases removed from V and 5 bases from J, the gap between germline ends came to 10 bases. Germline assignment: CDR1 SGHTA and CDR2 FQGNSA. There are 13 residues in the CDR3. CDR3 amino acids: CASSPSRDNEQFF. DNA of the CDR3: TGTGCCAGCAGCCCAAGTCGGGACAATGAGCAGTTCTTC. Full variable domain (missing parts from reference TRBV7-2 and TRBJ2-1): GAGVSQSPSNKVTEKGKDVELRCDPISGHTALYWYRQSLGQGLEFLIYFQGNSAPDKSGLPSDRFSAERTGGSVSTLTIQRTQQEDSAVYLCASSPSRDNEQFFGPGTRLTVL.

This clone came up a few times. For the CDR3, the DNA is TGTGCCAGCAGTTGGCAGGGCGCCTACGAGCAGTACTTC. This encodes CASSWQGAYEQYF. The chain carries TRBV2 and TRBJ2-7; a weak D match, TRBD1 (5 bases). The germline gives CDR1 SNHLY, CDR2 FYNNEI. V was clipped by 5 bases and J by 2 bases, with 10 bases between them. The CDR3 totals 13 residues.

The chain employs TRBV4-2 and TRBJ2-7; tentatively, D is TRBD2 (6 bases). The CDR3 length is 15 residues. Trimming took 0 bases from V and 2 from J, leaving 11 bases between them. CDR1 and CDR2 (germline): LGHNA, YNFKEQ. The CDR3 bases are TGTGCCAGCAGCCAAGATGGGAGCGGGCCCTACGAGCAGTACTTC. It translates to CASSQDGSGPYEQYF.

On this clone: One end of the junction is discordant with germline, which a read error may explain. V is TRBV4-2 and J is TRBJ2-7, with 10 bases identical to TRBD2. CDR1 LGHNA and CDR2 YNFKEQ come from the germline V gene. This CDR3 contains 14 residues. CDR3 DNA sequence: TGTGCCAGCAGCCAAGATTTGGGGACTAGCGTCCCGCACTTC. It is translated as CASSQDLGTSVPHF.

V gene TRBV7-2 combines with J gene TRBJ2-2, with 7 bases lining up with TRBD2. CDR3 length: 14 residues. V shed 1 base, J shed 4 bases, and the junction held 0 bases outside the gene matches. Germline assignment: CDR1 SGHTA and CDR2 FQGNSA. The CDR3 bases are TGTGCCAGCAGCTTAGGACTAGCCACCGGGGAGCTGTTTTTT. Translation gives CASSLGLATGELFF.

The V call is TRBV28, the J call TRBJ2-3, with 10 bases fitting TRBD2. V shed 4 bases, J shed 1 base, and the junction held 2 bases outside the gene matches. The CDR3 covers 15 residues. The germline gives CDR1 MDHEN, CDR2 SYDVKM. CDR3 nucleotide sequence: TGTGCCAGCAGTTCCCTAGCGGGGGGCACAGATACGCAGTATTTT. Protein sequence: CASSSLAGGTDTQYF.

Concerning this clone itself: The junction does not match germline at one end; this may be a read error. The rearrangement joins TRBV7-2 to TRBJ2-3, with 9 nucleotides matching TRBD2. The CDR3 is 15 amino acids. CDR1 and CDR2 (germline): SGHTA, FQGNSA. DNA for the CDR3: TGTGCCGGCAGCTCATCTAGCGGGGCCCTACCCGGGCAGTATTTT. Amino acids: CAGSSSSGALPGQYF.

This clone is a singleton in its sample. CDR3 DNA: TGTGCCAGCATTCCTCCCTGGGGAGGGACCCGATCTAACTATGGCTACACCTTC. This codes for CASIPPWGGTRSNYGYTF. V usage is TRBV28 and J usage is TRBJ1-2, with a weak D call TRBD1 (5 bases). The ends were cut back, 7 bases at V and 0 bases at J, with 24 bases in the middle. Germline V lookup: CDR1 MDHEN, CDR2 SYDVKM. This CDR3 has 18 residues.